These 32 T cell receptor beta chains were sequenced from one sample in a study of regulatory T cells in long-lasting Graves disease. Time point meaning: newly diagnosed GD, antithyroid drugs for less than 3 months. The TCR library was made from RNA extracted from PBMCs. With iRepertoire HTBI primers and Arm-PCR of CDR3 regions, TCR beta libraries were built. From the multiplex PCR reads, TCRdb called clonotypes with MiXCR, one entry per CDR3 protein. In the table there are around 500,000 distinct CDR3 sequences, approximately 12% of which are singletons. This sample was also put to use in a study of T cells in Graves' hyperthyroidism and ophthalmopathy.

Source: peripheral blood mononuclear cells (PBMCs), taken at new diagnosis, from a patient treated with antithyroid drugs. The receptors stem from a woman younger than 45 with Graves disease.

This clonotype was observed many times. The CDR3: CSARDPEEGQYSNQPQHF. In DNA form, the CDR3 reads TGCAGTGCTAGAGACCCTGAAGAAGGACAGTATAGCAATCAGCCCCAGCATTTT. The chain recombines TRBV20-1 with TRBJ1-5; weak D call: TRBD1 (6 bases). CDR3 size: 18 residues. Germline V lookup: CDR1 DFQATT, CDR2 SNEGSKA (reference sequence). V was pared by 0 bases and J by 0 bases, with 18 bases between.

This clonotype occurred a few times. The chain couples TRBV7-2 to TRBJ2-1, with D tentatively TRBD1 or TRBD2 (5 bases each). With 2 bases removed from V and 2 bases from J, the gap between germline ends came to 13 bases. Germline loops: CDR1 SGHTA, CDR2 FQGNSA. The CDR3 sequence is 16 residues long. DNA of the CDR3: TGTGCCAGCAGCTTAATGGCCGGGACCACCTACAATGAGCAGTTCTTC. Translated, it gives CASSLMAGTTYNEQFF.

This clonotype was observed at least ten times. The gene calls are TRBV2 and TRBJ2-7; D might be TRBD1 (7 bases). CDR3 size: 13 residues. Looked up from germline, CDR1 is SNHLY and CDR2 is FYNNEI. The V and J ends lost 6 bases and 6 bases respectively, with 15 bases between them. In DNA, the CDR3 is TGTGCCAGCAGCCTAGACCAGGGGGGCGAGCAGTACTTC. The encoded protein is CASSLDQGGEQYF.

Of note for this clonotype: Possible read error: a much larger clone is one base away. The V and J genes are TRBV24-1 and TRBJ2-1; a possible D gene is TRBD2 (6 bases). The germline gives CDR1 KGHDR, CDR2 SFDVKD. This CDR3 is built from 16 residues. The CDR3 spells CTTSDQTRFSYNEQFF. CDR3 bases: TGTACCACCAGTGATCAGACTAGATTCTCCTACAATGAGCAGTTCTTC.

The V and J genes are TRBV11-2 and TRBJ2-1; 13 bases are a match to TRBD2. Unmatched junction bases numbered 2, after V lost 0 bases and J lost 0 bases. The germline CDR1 and CDR2 sequences are SGHAT and FQNNGV. CDR3 size: 18 residues. CDR3 in amino acids: CASSLDGLAGDSYNEQFF. The CDR3 DNA follows: TGTGCCAGCAGCTTAGATGGACTAGCGGGGGACTCCTACAATGAGCAGTTCTTC.

This clonotype was seen repeatedly, ten times or more. The chain has TRBV30 and TRBJ1-5; no firm D call. In germline, CDR1 is GTSNPN, CDR2 SVGIG (reference sequence). Trimming pared 1 base from V and 5 bases from J, leaving 9 bases between. The CDR3 has 13 amino acids. Here the CDR3 reads CAWSGGIYQPQHF. CDR3 nucleotide sequence: TGTGCCTGGAGTGGGGGAATTTATCAGCCCCAGCATTTT.

This clonotype was seen repeatedly, ten times or more. The chain has TRBV6-1 and TRBJ1-1; D is perhaps TRBD1 (5 bases). The CDR3 runs to 15 residues. Trimming took 7 bases from V and 0 from J, leaving 15 bases between them. Germline V gene lookup returns CDR1 MNHNS and CDR2 SASEGT. In DNA, the CDR3 is TGTGCCAGCACCAACGATCGGACATTGAACACTGAAGCTTTCTTT. This sequence encodes CASTNDRTLNTEAFF.

This clonotype came up many times. The CDR3: CASSERRNGQPQHF. CDR3 sequence (DNA): TGTGCCAGCAGTGAAAGGCGGAATGGTCAGCCCCAGCATTTT. V and J are TRBV2 and TRBJ1-5; D is uncertain. V lost 2 bases, J lost 6 bases, and 11 bases lay in between. This CDR3 has 14 amino acids. Looked up from germline, CDR1 is SNHLY and CDR2 is FYNNEI.

The sample holds many counts of this clonotype. Here the CDR3 DNA reads TGTGCCAGCAGTTACGGGTCGAGAGCCAACCAAGAGACCCAGTACTTC. Protein product: CASSYGSRANQETQYF. The chain carries TRBV6-2 or TRBV6-3 and TRBJ2-5; D ambiguous. Trimming took 2 bases from V and 0 from J, leaving 13 bases between them. The germline CDR1 and CDR2 sequences are MNHEY and SVGEGT. CDR3 size: 16 residues.

Comments on this clonotype: At one boundary the junction diverges from the germline segment, which might be a read error. This chain joins TRBV7-9 and TRBJ2-7; TRBD2 matches 9 bases. This CDR3 comprises 15 residues. Looked up from germline, CDR1 is SEHNR and CDR2 is FQNEAQ (reference sequence). The CDR3 loop is CASSLASGTFYEQYF. The CDR3 DNA reads TGTGCCAGCAGCCTAGCTAGCGGGACTTTCTACGAGCAGTACTTC.

There are a few counts of this clonotype. The rearrangement joins TRBV6-2 or TRBV6-3 to TRBJ2-1, with 10 positions matching TRBD2. This CDR3 region has 13 residues. CDR1 MNHEY and CDR2 SVGEGT come from the germline V gene. J lost 10 bases, V lost 7 bases, and 7 bases had no gene match. Here the CDR3 DNA reads TGTGCCAGCACAACTAGCGGGGCGGGGGAGCAGTTCTTC. Translation: CASTTSGAGEQFF.

This clonotype occurred once. A much more abundant neighbour one base away suggests this may be a read error. Here the CDR3 omits its conserved ending phenylalanine or tryptophan, so a read error is the likely source. V is TRBV11-1 and J is TRBJ2-1; 9 bases agree with TRBD1. The CDR3 runs to 16 residues. The V segment lost 6 bases and the J segment 9 bases; nucleotides outside the gene matches: 15. Germline CDR1 reads SGHAT; CDR2 reads FQDESV (reference sequence). The CDR3 region is CASSFNAGTGLFEQFV. The CDR3 nucleotides are TGTGCCAGCAGTTTTAACGCCGGGACAGGGTTGTTTGAGCAGTTCGTC.

At least ten counts were recorded for this clonotype. The chain carries TRBV5-1 and TRBJ1-1, with no clear D. CDR3 length equals 17 residues. Germline CDR1 is SGHRS and CDR2 is YFSETQ. The germline V and J ends were trimmed by 4 bases and 0 bases, with 19 bases remaining between them. In nucleotides, the CDR3 is TGCGCCAGCAGCCCCGGAGCTGGAGGGCAGATGAACACTGAAGCTTTCTTT. Encoded protein: CASSPGAGGQMNTEAFF.

This clonotype has a handful of counts. The chain carries TRBV27 and TRBJ2-6, with D perhaps given as TRBD1 or TRBD2 (5 bases each). CDR3 length: 16 amino acids. The V gene's germline CDR1 is MNHEY and CDR2 SMNVEV (reference sequence). Trimming removed 4 bases at V and 6 bases at J, with 16 bases between. The CDR3 DNA reads as TGTGCCAGCAGTTCGGACGAGGGGTGGATGGCCAACGTCCTGACTTTC. It translates to CASSSDEGWMANVLTF.

In regard to this clonotype: A read error may be the cause here, since a much bigger clone is one base away. V usage is TRBV9 and J usage is TRBJ1-1; D is uncertain. The CDR3 runs to 15 residues. Germline V gene lookup returns CDR1 SGDLS and CDR2 YYNGEE. V lost 2 bases and J lost 5, with 16 bases in between. CDR3 region: CASSVYFQGRTEAFF. The CDR3 nucleotides read TGTGCCAGCAGCGTTTACTTCCAAGGGAGGACTGAAGCTTTCTTT.

The rearrangement uses TRBV27 and TRBJ2-2; D might be TRBD2 (5 bases). Germline assignment: CDR1 MNHEY and CDR2 SMNVEV (reference sequence). The CDR3 is 13 amino acids. Trimming removed 6 bases at V and 5 bases at J, with 10 bases between. The CDR3 bases are TGTGCCAGCAGCCAGAGGGTAACCGGGGAGCTGTTTTTT. Its translation: CASSQRVTGELFF.

This clonotype was recorded at least ten times. The chain employs TRBV19 and TRBJ2-3, with D possibly being TRBD2 (5 bases). This CDR3 is 14 amino acids long. V was clipped by 2 bases and J by 3 bases, with 9 bases between them. Germline V gene sequence: CDR1 LNHDA, CDR2 SQIVND (reference sequence). The CDR3 DNA is TGTGCCAGTAGTATAAAGCGCGGGACAGATACGCAGTATTTT. It yields the protein CASSIKRGTDTQYF. The variable domain in full, completed from reference TRBV19 and TRBJ2-3, reads DGGITQSPKYLFRKEGQNVTLSCEQNLNHDAMYWYRQDPGQGLRLIYYSQIVNDFQKGDIAEGYSVSREKKESFPLTVTSAQKNPTAFYLCASSIKRGTDTQYFGPGTRLTVL.

CDR3 nucleotides: TGTGCCAGCAGCTTAGGTCGGGGAACCGGGGAGCTGTTTTTT. The encoded protein is CASSLGRGTGELFF. The chain carries TRBV7-9 and TRBJ2-2; maybe TRBD2 (5 bases). The V end was cut by 1 base, the J end by 5 bases, with 8 bases between. The V gene's germline CDR1 is SEHNR and CDR2 FQNEAQ (reference sequence). The CDR3 runs 14 residues.

This clonotype was counted a few times. This chain connects TRBV20-1 to TRBJ2-1; D tentatively fits TRBD1 or TRBD2 (5 bases each). Trimming removed 6 bases from V and 3 bases from J, with 18 bases in between. Germline V gene lookup returns CDR1 DFQATT and CDR2 SNEGSKA (reference sequence). This CDR3 has 15 residues. The CDR3 spells CSAESRDGFYNEQFF. The CDR3 DNA is TGCAGTGCGGAATCTCGGGACGGATTCTACAATGAGCAGTTCTTC.

This clonotype has at least ten counts. This chain uses TRBV9 with TRBJ2-1; D not certain. V lost 0 bases to trimming and J lost 0 bases, with 10 bases between them. Germline lookup yields CDR1 SGDLS and CDR2 YYNGEE. The CDR3 contains 16 residues. The CDR3 DNA reads as TGTGCCAGCAGCGTAGGGTCATTGAGCTCCTACAATGAGCAGTTCTTC. Translation: CASSVGSLSSYNEQFF.

At least ten counts were recorded for this clonotype. The chain combines TRBV14 with TRBJ2-7, with D unclear. Germline loops: CDR1 SGHDN, CDR2 FVKESK. The V gene lost 0 bases and the J gene lost 2 bases, with 14 bases spanning the gap. The CDR3 sequence is 16 residues long. The CDR3 nucleotides read TGTGCCAGCAGCCAAGAGGTTCTGGGCAGCACCTACGAGCAGTACTTC. Its translation is CASSQEVLGSTYEQYF.

This clonotype was detected many times. The chain joins TRBV6-2 or TRBV6-3 to TRBJ1-1; the match to TRBD1 covers 10 bases. Losses at the gene ends were 5 bases for V and 0 bases for J; bases not matched to a gene: 9. Germline loops: CDR1 MNHEY, CDR2 SVGEGT. The CDR3 runs to 17 residues. The CDR3 bases are TGTGCCAGCAGTGAAGGGACAGGGGCGATTGTGAACACTGAAGCTTTCTTT. This gives the protein CASSEGTGAIVNTEAFF.

This clonotype was detected only a few times. The V call is TRBV25-1, the J call TRBJ2-7, with a tentative D call TRBD2 (5 bases). This CDR3 has 14 amino acids. Trimming removed 6 bases from V and 1 base from J, with 13 bases in between. Germline lookup yields CDR1 MGHDK and CDR2 SYGVNS. The CDR3 coding sequence is TGTGCCAGCAGCCTAGCTTGGGGATCCTACGAGCAGTACTTC. Protein sequence: CASSLAWGSYEQYF.

Concerning this clonotype: A clone one base away is much larger, so this may be a read error. The chain employs TRBV12-3 or TRBV12-4 and TRBJ2-1; 13 bases fit TRBD2. After removal of 11 bases from V and 7 bases from J, the junction contained 11 bases not matched to a gene. This CDR3 has 15 residues. CDR3 region: CAGTPRTSGRNEQFF. Written as DNA, the CDR3 is TGTGCCGGCACCCCTCGGACTAGCGGGAGAAATGAGCAGTTCTTC.

This clonotype was seen more than once but under ten times. The chain has TRBV4-1 and TRBJ1-6, with D tentatively TRBD1 (5 bases). CDR1 and CDR2 (germline): MGHRA, YSYEKL. The germline V and J ends were trimmed by 4 bases and 7 bases, with 17 bases remaining between them. There are 16 residues in the CDR3. In DNA form, the CDR3 reads TGCGCCAGCAGCCCCATGGTTGGCGGGGCCAATTCACCCCTCCACTTT. Residues: CASSPMVGGANSPLHF.

This clonotype was seen more than once but under ten times. In nucleotides, the CDR3 is TGTGCCAGCAGTTCATCTAGCGGGAGGGTCACAGATACGCAGTATTTT. Translating gives CASSSSSGRVTDTQYF. This chain uses TRBV6-9 with TRBJ2-3; 12 bases line up with TRBD2. V gave up 4 bases and J gave up 2 bases; unmatched junction bases: 4. This CDR3 is 16 amino acids long. Germline-derived CDR1 and CDR2 are MNHGY and SVAAGI.

This clonotype was seen ten or more times. This rearrangement joins TRBV20-1 to TRBJ2-7; possible D gene TRBD1, 6 bases. Trimming cost V 3 bases and J 3 bases, with 12 bases left between them. The CDR3 contains 13 residues. Germline V gene data show CDR1 as DFQATT and CDR2 as SNEGSKA (reference sequence). The CDR3 coding sequence is TGCAGTGCTAGGGGCCAGGGGATCTACGAGCAGTACTTC. It translates to CSARGQGIYEQYF.

This clonotype has ten or more counts. The chain employs TRBV18 and TRBJ2-1, with TRBD2 matching 9 bases. The CDR3 runs 14 residues. Trimming took 3 bases from V and 5 from J; bases not matched to a gene: 2. The germline gives CDR1 KGHSH, CDR2 LQKENI. The CDR3 sequence is CASSPTSGNNEQFF. The CDR3 region has the DNA TGTGCCAGCTCACCGACTAGCGGCAACAATGAGCAGTTCTTC.

This clonotype was found many times. The J gene is TRBJ1-2, the V gene TRBV5-1; D uncertain. The CDR3 spans 14 residues. The germline V gene has CDR1 SGHRS and CDR2 YFSETQ. V lost 0 bases to trimming and J lost 1 base, with 7 bases between them. The CDR3 here is CASSLEPSNYGYTF. The CDR3 DNA follows: TGCGCCAGCAGCTTGGAGCCAAGTAACTATGGCTACACCTTC. The full variable domain, rest sourced from reference TRBV5-1 and TRBJ1-2, is KAGVTQTPRYLIKTRGQQVTLSCSPISGHRSVSWYQQTPGQGLQFLFEYFSETQRNKGNFPGRFSGRQFSNSRSEMNVSTLELGDSALYLCASSLEPSNYGYTFGSGTRLTVV.

This chain connects TRBV4-1 to TRBJ1-4, with D tentatively TRBD1 (5 bases). Germline V gives CDR1 MGHRA, CDR2 YSYEKL. The CDR3 runs 17 residues. Trimming left V 0 bases short and J 3 bases short, with 14 bases between. The CDR3 is CASSQEWGGYPNEKLFF. CDR3 nucleotide sequence: TGCGCCAGCAGCCAAGAGTGGGGGGGATATCCTAATGAAAAACTGTTTTTT.

This clonotype has just one count. It may be a read error: a sequence one base away is much more abundant. This chain joins TRBV7-2 and TRBJ2-3, with 9 bases matching TRBD2. Germline values: CDR1 SGHTA, CDR2 FQGNSA. The CDR3 has 16 amino acids. DNA of the CDR3: TGTGCCAGCAGCCCCTGGCTAGCGGGATCACGAGATACGCAGTGTTTT. Amino acid sequence: CASSPWLAGSRDTQCF.

This clonotype was counted a few times. The V and J genes are TRBV20-1 and TRBJ1-5; no clear D. The V end lost 1 base, the J end lost 5 bases, and 15 bases lay between the germline ends. The CDR3 runs 15 residues. The V gene's germline CDR1 is DFQATT and CDR2 SNEGSKA (reference sequence). The CDR3 DNA follows: TGCAGTGCTAGAGTTGATGGCAGAACCCATCAGCCCCAGCATTTT. Translated: CSARVDGRTHQPQHF.